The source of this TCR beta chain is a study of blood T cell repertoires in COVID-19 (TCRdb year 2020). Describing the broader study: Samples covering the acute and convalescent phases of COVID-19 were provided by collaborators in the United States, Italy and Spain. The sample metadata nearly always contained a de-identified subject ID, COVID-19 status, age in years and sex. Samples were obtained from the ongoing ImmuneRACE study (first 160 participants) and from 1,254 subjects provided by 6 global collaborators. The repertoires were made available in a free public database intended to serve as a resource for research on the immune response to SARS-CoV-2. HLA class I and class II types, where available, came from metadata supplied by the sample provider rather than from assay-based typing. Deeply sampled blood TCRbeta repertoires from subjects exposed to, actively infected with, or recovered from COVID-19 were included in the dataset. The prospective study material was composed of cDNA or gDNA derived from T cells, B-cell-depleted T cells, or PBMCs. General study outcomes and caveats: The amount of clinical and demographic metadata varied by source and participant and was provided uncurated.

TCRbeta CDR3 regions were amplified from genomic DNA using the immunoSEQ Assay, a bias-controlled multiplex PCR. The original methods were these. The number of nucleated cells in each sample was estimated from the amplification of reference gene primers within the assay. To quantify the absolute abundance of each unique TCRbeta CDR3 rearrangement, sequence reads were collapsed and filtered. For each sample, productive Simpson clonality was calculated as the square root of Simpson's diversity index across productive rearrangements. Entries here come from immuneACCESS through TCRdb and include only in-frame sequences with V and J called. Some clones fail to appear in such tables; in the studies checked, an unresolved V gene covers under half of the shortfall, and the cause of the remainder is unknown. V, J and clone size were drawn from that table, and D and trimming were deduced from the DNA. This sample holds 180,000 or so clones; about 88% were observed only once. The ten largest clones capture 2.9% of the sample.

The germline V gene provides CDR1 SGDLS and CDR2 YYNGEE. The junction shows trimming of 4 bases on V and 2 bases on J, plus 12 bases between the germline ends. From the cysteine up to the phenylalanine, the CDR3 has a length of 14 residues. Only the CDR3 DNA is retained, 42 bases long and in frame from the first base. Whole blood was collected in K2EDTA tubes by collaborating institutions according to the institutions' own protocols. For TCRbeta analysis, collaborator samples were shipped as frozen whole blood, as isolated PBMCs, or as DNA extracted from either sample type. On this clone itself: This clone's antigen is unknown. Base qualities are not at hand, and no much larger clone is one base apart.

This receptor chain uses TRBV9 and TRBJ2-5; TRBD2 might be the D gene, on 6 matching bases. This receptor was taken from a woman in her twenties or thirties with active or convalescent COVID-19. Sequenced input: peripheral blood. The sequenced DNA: TGTGCCAGCAGCCCCCACGGGGGACAAGAGACCCAGTACTTC. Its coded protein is CASSPHGGQETQYF.